This T cell receptor beta chain derives from a study of T cells in localized non-small cell lung cancer (dated by TCRdb to between 2020 and 2021). Context from the whole study: The study analyzed T cell repertoires of around 250 early-stage NSCLC patients, comparing tumors and uninvolved tumor-adjacent lungs. NSCLC patients had a mean age of approximately 70 years, and 120 to 150 were male and nearly 110 female. The cohort comprised some 240 treatment-naïve NSCLC patients with resected, localized lung tumors.

The cysteine opens and the phenylalanine closes a CDR3 of 13 amino acids. Only the CDR3 DNA is retained, 39 bases long and in frame from the first base. Trimming leaves V shorter by 7 bases and J shorter by 7 bases, with the junction holding 4 bases beyond the gene matches. CDR1 is given as MDHEN and CDR2 as SYDVKM, both from the germline V gene. The immunoSEQ Assay was used to sequence TCR beta CDR3 regions from DNA. Per the original workflow: To compute T cell density, TCR beta template counts were normalized to usable DNA, which was estimated by amplifying housekeeping genes. Richness was estimated using the preseqR package, with extrapolation to 400,000 templates for PBMC samples and to 120,000 templates for tissue samples. Clonality was taken to be one minus Pielou's evenness. Differential abundance testing on productive amino-acid clonotypes, with a minimum total count of 5 and an alpha of 0.1, was used to identify tissue-enriched TCRs. The Jaccard Index and the Morisita Overlap Index were used to measure repertoire overlap between compartments. GLIPH grouped TCR beta CDR3s together with public tetramer-defined viral CDR3s, and a viral motif had to include at least three viral sequences and also show V-gene enrichment. Entries here come from immuneACCESS through TCRdb and include only in-frame sequences with V and J called. Some clones fail to appear in such tables; in the studies checked, an unresolved V gene covers under half of the shortfall, and the cause of the remainder is unknown. That table furnishes V, J and clone size, whereas the DNA furnished D and trimming. Within this sample are 6,000 to 8,500 clones, with under 95% of them counted one time only. The ten largest account for around 2.7% of the sample.

At diagnosis, tumor, uninvolved tumor-adjacent lung and peripheral blood were collected and then preserved as a mix of FFPE and fresh-frozen material. For TCR repertoire profiling, blood samples were analyzed as peripheral blood mononuclear cells. About this clone: Its binding antigen is unknown. No much larger clonotype is one base removed from it; base qualities were not supplied.

General findings and caveats noted by the study authors: Uninvolved tumor-adjacent lung showed the highest T cell clonality, higher than tumor, which suggests more focused antigenic responses in the uninvolved tumor-adjacent lung. Because of the exploratory design, TCR variables were selected using unadjusted p-values without false-discovery rate correction. A median of about 61 of the top 100 tumor clones turned up in the paired uninvolved adjacent lung, and fewer than 35 of those clones also ranked among the top 100 of that same adjacent lung. Longer overall survival was associated with higher T cell density in blood, whereas shorter survival was associated with higher clonality in adjacent lung. Multi-region tumor sequencing was not performed, so intratumor heterogeneity could not be excluded.

Sequences were derived from peripheral blood, sampled before any cancer treatment. This sequence originates from a woman aged 40-69 years with stage I lung adenocarcinoma. This chain joins TRBV28 to TRBJ2-4, and 10 bases in between align with TRBD1. In nucleotides, the sequence is TGTGCCAGCACCAGACAGGGGGCGAACATTCAGTACTTC. It translates to CASTRQGANIQYF.